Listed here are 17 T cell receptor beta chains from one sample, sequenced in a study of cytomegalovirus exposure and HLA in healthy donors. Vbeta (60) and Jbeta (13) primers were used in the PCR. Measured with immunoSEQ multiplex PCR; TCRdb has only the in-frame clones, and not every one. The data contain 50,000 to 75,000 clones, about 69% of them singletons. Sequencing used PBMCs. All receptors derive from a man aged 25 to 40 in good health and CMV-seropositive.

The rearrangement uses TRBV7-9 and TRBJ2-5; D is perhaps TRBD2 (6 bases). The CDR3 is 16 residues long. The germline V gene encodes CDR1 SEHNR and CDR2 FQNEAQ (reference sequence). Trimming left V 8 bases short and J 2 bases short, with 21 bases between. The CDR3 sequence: CASGRTWTTVQETQYF. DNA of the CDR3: TGTGCCAGCGGCCGTACTTGGACTACCGTGCAAGAGACCCAGTACTTC.

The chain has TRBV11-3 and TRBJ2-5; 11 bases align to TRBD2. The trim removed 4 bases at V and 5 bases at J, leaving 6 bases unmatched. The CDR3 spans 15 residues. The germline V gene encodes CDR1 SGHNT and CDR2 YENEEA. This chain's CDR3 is CASSSSGGRRETQYF. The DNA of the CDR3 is TGTGCCAGCAGCTCTAGCGGGGGGCGGAGGGAGACCCAGTACTTC.

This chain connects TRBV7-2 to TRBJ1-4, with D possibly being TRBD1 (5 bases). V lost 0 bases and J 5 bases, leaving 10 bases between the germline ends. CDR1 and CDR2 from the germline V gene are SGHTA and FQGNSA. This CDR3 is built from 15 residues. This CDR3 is CASSLAAGLNEKLFF. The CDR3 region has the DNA TGTGCCAGCAGCTTAGCGGCAGGGCTCAATGAAAAACTGTTTTTT.

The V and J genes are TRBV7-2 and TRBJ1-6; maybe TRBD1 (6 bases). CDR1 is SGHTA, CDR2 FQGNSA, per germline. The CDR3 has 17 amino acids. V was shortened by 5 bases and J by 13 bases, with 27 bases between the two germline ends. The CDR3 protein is CASSPRGARTIEGPLHF. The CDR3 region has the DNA TGTGCCAGCAGCCCCCGGGGGGCCCGGACTATAGAGGGGCCCCTCCACTTT.

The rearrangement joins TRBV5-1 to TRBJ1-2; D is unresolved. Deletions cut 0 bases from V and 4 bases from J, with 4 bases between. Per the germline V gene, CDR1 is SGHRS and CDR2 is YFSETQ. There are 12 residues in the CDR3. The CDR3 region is CASSLDSYGYTF. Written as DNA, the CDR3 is TGCGCCAGCAGCTTGGATAGCTATGGCTACACCTTC.

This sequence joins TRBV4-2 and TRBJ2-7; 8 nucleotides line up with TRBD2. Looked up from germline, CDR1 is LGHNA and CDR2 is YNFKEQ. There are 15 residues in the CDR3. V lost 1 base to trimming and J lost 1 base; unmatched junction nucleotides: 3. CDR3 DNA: TGTGCCAGCAGCCAAGGAGCGGGGGATTCCTACGAGCAGTACTTC. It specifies CASSQGAGDSYEQYF.

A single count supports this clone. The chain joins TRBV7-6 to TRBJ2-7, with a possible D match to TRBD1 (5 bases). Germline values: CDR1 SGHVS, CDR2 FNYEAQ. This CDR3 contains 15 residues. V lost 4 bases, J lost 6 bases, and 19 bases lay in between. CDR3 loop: CASSSAQGPFLEQYF. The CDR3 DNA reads TGTGCCAGCAGCTCAGCTCAGGGTCCGTTTCTCGAGCAGTACTTC.

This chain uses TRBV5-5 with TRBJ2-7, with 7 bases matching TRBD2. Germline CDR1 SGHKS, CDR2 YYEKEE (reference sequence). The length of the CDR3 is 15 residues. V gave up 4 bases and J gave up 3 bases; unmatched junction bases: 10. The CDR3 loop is CASSPRGVTGYEQYF. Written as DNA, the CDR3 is TGTGCCAGCAGCCCCCGGGGGGTAACGGGCTACGAGCAGTACTTC.

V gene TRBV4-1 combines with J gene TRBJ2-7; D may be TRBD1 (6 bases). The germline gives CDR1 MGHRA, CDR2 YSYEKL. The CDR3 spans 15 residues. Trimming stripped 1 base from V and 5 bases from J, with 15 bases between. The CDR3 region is CASSQVIRGTHEQYF. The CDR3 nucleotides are TGCGCCAGCAGCCAAGTAATCAGGGGAACCCACGAGCAGTACTTC.

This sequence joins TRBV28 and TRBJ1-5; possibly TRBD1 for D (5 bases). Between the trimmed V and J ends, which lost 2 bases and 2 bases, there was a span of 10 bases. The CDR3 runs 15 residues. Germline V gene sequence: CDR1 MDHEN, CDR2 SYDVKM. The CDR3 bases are TGTGCCAGCAGTTTACTGGACACACGCAATCAGCCCCAGCATTTT. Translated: CASSLLDTRNQPQHF.

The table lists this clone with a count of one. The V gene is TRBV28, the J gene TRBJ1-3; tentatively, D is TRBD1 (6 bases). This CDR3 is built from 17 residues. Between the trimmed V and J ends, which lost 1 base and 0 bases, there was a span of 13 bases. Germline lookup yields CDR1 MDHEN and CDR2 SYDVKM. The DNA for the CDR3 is TGTGCCAGCAGTTTATCGGGGGGCTGGGGCTCTGGAAACACCATATATTTT. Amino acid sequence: CASSLSGGWGSGNTIYF. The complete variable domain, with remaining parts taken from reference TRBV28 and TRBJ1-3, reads DVKVTQSSRYLVKRTGEKVFLECVQDMDHENMFWYRQDPGLGLRLIYFSYDVKMKEKGDIPEGYSVSREKKERFSLILESASTNQTSMYLCASSLSGGWGSGNTIYFGEGSWLTVV.

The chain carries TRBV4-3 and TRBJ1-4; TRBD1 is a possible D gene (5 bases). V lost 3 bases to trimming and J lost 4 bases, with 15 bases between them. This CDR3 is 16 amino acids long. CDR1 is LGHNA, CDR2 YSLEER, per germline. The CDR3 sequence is CASSQRGGADNEKLFF. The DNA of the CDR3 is TGCGCCAGCAGCCAGCGTGGAGGGGCGGATAATGAAAAACTGTTTTTT.

The chain's CDR3 is CASSASGVGGEAFF. In DNA, the CDR3 is TGTGCCAGCAGTGCCTCCGGGGTCGGCGGAGAAGCTTTCTTT. The chain links TRBV6-4 to TRBJ1-1; D uncertain. Germline V CDR1 and CDR2: MRHNA, SNTAGT. The CDR3 contains 14 residues. The V end lost 4 bases, the J end lost 8 bases, and 17 bases lay between the germline ends.

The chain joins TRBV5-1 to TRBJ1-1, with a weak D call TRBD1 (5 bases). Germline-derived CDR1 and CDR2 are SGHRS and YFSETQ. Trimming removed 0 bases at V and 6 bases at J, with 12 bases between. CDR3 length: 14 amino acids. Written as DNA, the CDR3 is TGCGCCAGCAGCTTGGATTTGGCAGGGTCTGAAGCTTTCTTT. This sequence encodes CASSLDLAGSEAFF.

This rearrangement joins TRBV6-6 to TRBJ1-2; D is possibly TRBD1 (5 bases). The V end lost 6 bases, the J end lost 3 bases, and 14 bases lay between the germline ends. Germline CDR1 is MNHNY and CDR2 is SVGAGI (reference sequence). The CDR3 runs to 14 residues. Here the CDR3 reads CASSRDSPHYGYTF. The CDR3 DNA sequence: TGTGCCAGCAGCAGAGACAGCCCCCACTATGGCTACACCTTC.

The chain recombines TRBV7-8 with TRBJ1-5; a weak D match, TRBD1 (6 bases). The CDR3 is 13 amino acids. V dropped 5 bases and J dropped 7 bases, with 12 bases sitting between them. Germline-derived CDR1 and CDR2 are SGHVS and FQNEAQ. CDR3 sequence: CASSIQGFQPQHF. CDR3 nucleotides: TGTGCCAGCAGCATACAGGGTTTCCAGCCCCAGCATTTT.

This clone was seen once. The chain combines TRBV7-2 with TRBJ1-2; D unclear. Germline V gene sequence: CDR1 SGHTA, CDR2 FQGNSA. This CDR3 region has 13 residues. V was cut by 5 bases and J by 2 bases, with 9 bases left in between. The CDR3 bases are TGTGCCAGCAGCCCAGACAAAAACTATGGCTACACCTTC. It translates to CASSPDKNYGYTF.